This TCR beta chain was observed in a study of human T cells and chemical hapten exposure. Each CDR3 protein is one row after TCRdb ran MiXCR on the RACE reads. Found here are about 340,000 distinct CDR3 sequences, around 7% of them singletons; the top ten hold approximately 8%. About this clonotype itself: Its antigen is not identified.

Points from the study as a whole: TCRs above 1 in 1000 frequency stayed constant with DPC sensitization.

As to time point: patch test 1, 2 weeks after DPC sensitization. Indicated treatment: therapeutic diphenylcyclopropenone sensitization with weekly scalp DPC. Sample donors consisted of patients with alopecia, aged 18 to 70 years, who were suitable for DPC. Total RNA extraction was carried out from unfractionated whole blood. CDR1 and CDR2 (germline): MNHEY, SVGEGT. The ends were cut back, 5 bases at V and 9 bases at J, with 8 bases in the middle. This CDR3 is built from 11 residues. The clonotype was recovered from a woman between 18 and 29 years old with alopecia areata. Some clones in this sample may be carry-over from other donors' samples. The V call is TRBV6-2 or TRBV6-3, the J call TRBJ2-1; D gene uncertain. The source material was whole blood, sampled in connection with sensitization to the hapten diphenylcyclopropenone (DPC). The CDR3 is CASSGRGEQFF. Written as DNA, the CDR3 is TGTGCCAGCAGTGGGCGAGGTGAGCAGTTCTTC.